This T cell receptor beta chain originates from a study of T cells after yellow fever vaccination. This clonotype was observed at least ten times. The antigen remains unidentified. Study-wide findings and caveats: One caveat is that FACS-sorted repertoires could contain abundant clonotypes contaminating from the bulk population. Researchers noted that a small share of clonotypes showed up in both CD4 and CD8 compartments. It was a weaker secondary response, yet one that peaked faster, at day 5 versus 15.

CDR1 is SGHRS and CDR2 is YFSETQ in the germline V gene. Trimming took off 2 bases at V and 7 bases at J, with 12 bases between the two ends. CDR3 length: 13 amino acids. Using its own MiXCR run on the 5' RACE reads, TCRdb lists one record per CDR3 protein. The sample consists of 140,000 to 150,000 distinct CDR3 sequences, 6.6% of them appearing once. Source: CD4+ T cells sorted from PBMCs, taken 10 days after the yellow fever booster vaccination. This chain uses TRBV5-1 with TRBJ1-1; possible D gene TRBD1, 6 bases. The clonotype comes from a man between 25 and 39 years old who received the YFV17D yellow fever vaccine. The CDR3 loop is CASSLHRVSEAFF. The CDR3 DNA follows: TGCGCCAGCAGCTTACACAGGGTCAGTGAAGCTTTCTTT.